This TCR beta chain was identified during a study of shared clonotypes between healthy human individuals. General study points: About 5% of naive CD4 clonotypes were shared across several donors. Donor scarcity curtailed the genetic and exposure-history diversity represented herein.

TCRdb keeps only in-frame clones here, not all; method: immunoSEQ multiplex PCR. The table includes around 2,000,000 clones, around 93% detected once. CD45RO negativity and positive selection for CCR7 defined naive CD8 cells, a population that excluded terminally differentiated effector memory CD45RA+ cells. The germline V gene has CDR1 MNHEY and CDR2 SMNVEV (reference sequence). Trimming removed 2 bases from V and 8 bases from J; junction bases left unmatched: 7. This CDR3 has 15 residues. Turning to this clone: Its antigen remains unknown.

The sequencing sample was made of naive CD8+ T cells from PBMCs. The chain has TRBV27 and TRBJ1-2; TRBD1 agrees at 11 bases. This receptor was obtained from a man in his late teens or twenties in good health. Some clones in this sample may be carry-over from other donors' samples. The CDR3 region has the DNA TGTGCCAGCAGTTTACTGGACAGGGGGCGCGGAGGCTACACCTTC. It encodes CASSLLDRGRGGYTF.